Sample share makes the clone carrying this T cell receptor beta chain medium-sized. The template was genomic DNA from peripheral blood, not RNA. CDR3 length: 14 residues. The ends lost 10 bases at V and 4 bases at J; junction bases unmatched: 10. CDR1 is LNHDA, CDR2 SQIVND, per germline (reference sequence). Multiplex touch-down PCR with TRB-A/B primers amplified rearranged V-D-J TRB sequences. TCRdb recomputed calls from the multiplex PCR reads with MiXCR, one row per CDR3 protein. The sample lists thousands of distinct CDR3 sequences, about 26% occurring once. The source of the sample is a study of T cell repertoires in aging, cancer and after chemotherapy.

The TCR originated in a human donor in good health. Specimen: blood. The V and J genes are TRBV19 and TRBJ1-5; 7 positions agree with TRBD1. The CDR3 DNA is TGTGCCACCAAAACAGGGGCCCGTAATCAGCCCCAGCATTTT. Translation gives CATKTGARNQPQHF.